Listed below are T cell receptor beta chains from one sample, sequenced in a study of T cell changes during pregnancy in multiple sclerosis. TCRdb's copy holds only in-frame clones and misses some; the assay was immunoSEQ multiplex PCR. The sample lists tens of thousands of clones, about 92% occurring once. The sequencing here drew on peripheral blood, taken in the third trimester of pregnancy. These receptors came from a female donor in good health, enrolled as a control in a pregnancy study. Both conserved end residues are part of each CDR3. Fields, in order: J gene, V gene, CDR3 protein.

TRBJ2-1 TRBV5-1 CASRELSEQFF
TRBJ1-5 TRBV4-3 CASSQETGERSQPQHF
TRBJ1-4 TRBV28 CASSPPHGGREKLFF
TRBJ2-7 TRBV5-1 CASSKTERSYEQYF
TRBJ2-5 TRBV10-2 CASMGSPSGRAGETQYF
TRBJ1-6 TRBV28 CASSPRTGGHNSPLHF
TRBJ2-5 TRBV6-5 CASSYSEAQETQYF
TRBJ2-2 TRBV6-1 CASTPGGDTGELFF
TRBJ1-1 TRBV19 CASSIGGLNTEAFF
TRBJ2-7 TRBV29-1 CSVEGGVGYEQYF
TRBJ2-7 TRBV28 CASSSLAGGYEQYF
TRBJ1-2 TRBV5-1 CASSHTTGGGDGYTF
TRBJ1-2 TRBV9 CASSVGGYGYTF
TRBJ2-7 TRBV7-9 CASSLGKGDYEQYF
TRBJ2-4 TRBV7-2 CASSSIQGNIQYF
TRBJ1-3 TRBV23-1 CASSQPGKSSGNTIYF
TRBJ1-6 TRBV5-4 CASSPRVGGFSPLHF
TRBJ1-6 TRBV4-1 CASSQVPGDPNSPLHF
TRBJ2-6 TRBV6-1 CASTLSGANVLTF
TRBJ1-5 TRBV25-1 CASSESPGSNQPQHF
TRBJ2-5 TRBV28 CASSSSGKSETQYF
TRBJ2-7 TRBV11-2 CASSYSYEQYF
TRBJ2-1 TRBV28 CASSPRGGEQFF
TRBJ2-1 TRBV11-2 CASSPMTSGISNEQFF
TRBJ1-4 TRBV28 CASSSQEGIREKLFF
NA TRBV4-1 CASSQEWDTSYEQYF
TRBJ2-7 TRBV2 CASSNSGFTYEQYF
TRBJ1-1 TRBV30 CAWRGYLRGTEAFF
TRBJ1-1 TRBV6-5 CATTVRTGGPEAFF
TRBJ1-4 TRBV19 CASTRRGYYEKLFF
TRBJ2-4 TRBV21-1 CASSTCPGDLGNIQYF
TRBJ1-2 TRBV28 CASTRGGTGYTF
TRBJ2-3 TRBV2 CASSVDYSSTDTQYF
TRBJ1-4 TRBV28 CASSFFKTVGEKLFF
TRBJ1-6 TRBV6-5 CASSAASSYNSPLHF
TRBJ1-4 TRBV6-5 CASSPQGAAEKLFF
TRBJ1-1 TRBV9 CASSVDRDTEAFF
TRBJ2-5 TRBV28 CASSSELGGHQETQYF
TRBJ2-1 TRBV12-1 CASSLKRDGSSYNEQFF
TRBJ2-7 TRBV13 CASSVRLETYEQYF
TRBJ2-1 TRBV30 CAWSAPTSRNEQFF
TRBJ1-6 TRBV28 CASSSTGSSYNSPLHF
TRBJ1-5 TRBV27 CASSPSRQGTQHF
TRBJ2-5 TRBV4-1 CASSRGDSQETQYF
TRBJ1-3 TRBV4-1 CASSDNRDRDGNTIYF
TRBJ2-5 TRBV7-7 CASSLLGQGGQETQYF